The next 13 T cell receptor beta chains were all read from a single sample in a study of T cell responses to AZD1222 COVID-19 vaccine. Assay used: immunoSEQ multiplex PCR; TCRdb lists only in-frame clones, some missing. The sample shows over 150,000 clones, 90% of them seen only once. This specimen consisted of peripheral blood, obtained on day 0 of AZD1222 vaccination. These receptors were taken from an adult in good health.

This clone was seen once. The chain links TRBV4-3 to TRBJ1-2, with D perhaps matching TRBD1 (5 bases). Between the trimmed V and J ends, which lost 1 base and 5 bases, there was a span of 20 bases. There are 17 residues in the CDR3. Germline assignment: CDR1 LGHNA and CDR2 YSLEER. DNA of the CDR3: TGCGCCAGCAGCCAAGGTGCTGGGGCAGGGATGAAGTATGGCTACACCTTC. Amino acid sequence: CASSQGAGAGMKYGYTF.

The chain couples TRBV6-5 to TRBJ1-2; 8 bases match TRBD1. From germline, CDR1 is MNHEY and CDR2 SVGAGI. The trim removed 6 bases at V and 0 bases at J, leaving 3 bases unmatched. The CDR3 totals 14 residues. The CDR3 nucleotides are TGTGCCAGCAGGGCGGACAGGGCTAACTATGGCTACACCTTC. This sequence encodes CASRADRANYGYTF.

This chain links TRBV30 with TRBJ1-5; D remains ambiguous. This CDR3 region has 14 residues. V was pared by 0 bases and J by 4 bases, with 10 bases between. CDR1 and CDR2 (germline): GTSNPN, SVGIG (reference sequence). The CDR3 coding sequence is TGTGCCTGGAGTGTACAGTCGGGTAATCAGCCCCAGCATTTT. It yields the protein CAWSVQSGNQPQHF.

The sample holds one count of this clone. The CDR3 region has the DNA TGTGCCAGCAGCCACCTGACAGGGTCTGGCTACACCTTC. The encoded protein is CASSHLTGSGYTF. The chain carries TRBV7-2 and TRBJ1-2; 7 bases fit TRBD1. With 5 bases clipped from V and 7 bases from J, the junction kept 7 bases outside the gene matches. CDR1 is SGHTA and CDR2 is FQGNSA in the germline V gene. The length of the CDR3 is 13 residues.

The CDR3 coding sequence is TGCGCCAGCAGCTTGGGCTGGACCTCGAACACCGGGGAGCTGTTTTTT. This gives the protein CASSLGWTSNTGELFF. The rearrangement links TRBV5-1 to TRBJ2-2; no clear D. The CDR3 consists of 16 residues. V lost 0 bases to trimming and J lost 0 bases, with 9 bases between them. In germline, CDR1 is SGHRS, CDR2 YFSETQ.

This clone was seen only once. The rearrangement uses TRBV10-1 and TRBJ1-5; TRBD1 might be the D (5 bases). Germline V CDR1 and CDR2: WNHNN, SYGVQD (reference sequence). Trimming shortened V by 2 bases and J by 2 bases, and 22 bases separated the two germline ends. This CDR3 has 19 amino acids. The CDR3 here is CASSEPKRQNRRGNQPQHF. The CDR3 coding sequence is TGCGCCAGCAGTGAGCCTAAACGACAGAACCGGAGGGGCAATCAGCCCCAGCATTTT.

The rearrangement joins TRBV7-8 to TRBJ1-3; D gene unclear. The germline gives CDR1 SGHVS, CDR2 FQNEAQ. Trimming cost V 2 bases and J 0 bases, with 5 bases left between them. The CDR3 loop spans 14 amino acids. CDR3 region: CASSLRSSGNTIYF. In DNA, the CDR3 is TGTGCCAGCAGCTTAAGGAGCTCTGGAAACACCATATATTTT.

The chain recombines TRBV14 with TRBJ2-7, with D perhaps given as TRBD1 or TRBD2 (7 bases each). Germline V gives CDR1 SGHDN, CDR2 FVKESK. V lost 4 bases and J lost 4, with 17 bases in between. This CDR3 is built from 15 residues. The CDR3 region is CASSRGGGQNYEQYF. Written as DNA, the CDR3 is TGTGCCAGCAGCCGGGGAGGGGGCCAGAATTACGAGCAGTACTTC. The whole variable domain, remainder taken from reference TRBV14 and TRBJ2-7, is EAGVTQFPSHSVIEKGQTVTLRCDPISGHDNLYWYRRVMGKEIKFLLHFVKESKQDESGMPNNRFLAERTGGTYSTLKVQPAELEDSGVYFCASSRGGGQNYEQYFGPGTRLTVT.

J is TRBJ1-5 and V is TRBV18; tentatively, D is TRBD1 (5 bases). Trimming stripped 3 bases from V and 6 bases from J, with 12 bases between. Germline loops: CDR1 KGHSH, CDR2 LQKENI. The CDR3 is 14 amino acids. The CDR3 is CASSPGGGGQPQHF. In DNA form, the CDR3 reads TGTGCCAGCTCACCGGGGGGAGGCGGTCAGCCCCAGCATTTT.

This chain connects TRBV2 to TRBJ2-5; D may be TRBD1 or TRBD2 (7 bases each). The V end was cut by 8 bases, the J end by 4 bases, with 20 bases between. The V gene's germline CDR1 is SNHLY and CDR2 FYNNEI. This CDR3 has 15 amino acids. The CDR3 DNA is TGTGCCAGCGGGGCGGGGGCCCAGGGGGGAGAGACCCAGTACTTC. It is translated as CASGAGAQGGETQYF. Looking up the rest from reference TRBV2 and TRBJ2-5 gives the full variable domain: EPEVTQTPSHQVTQMGQEVILRCVPISNHLYFYWYRQILGQKVEFLVSFYNNEISEKSEIFDDQFSVERPDGSNFTLKIRSTKLEDSAMYFCASGAGAQGGETQYFGPGTRLLVL.

V and J are TRBV28 and TRBJ2-5, with 11 bases matching TRBD2. This CDR3 comprises 16 residues. Germline V lookup: CDR1 MDHEN, CDR2 SYDVKM. V was pared by 5 bases and J by 1 base, with 6 bases of the junction left unmatched. CDR3 sequence reads: CASSAHTSGGQETQYF. The CDR3 DNA reads TGTGCCAGCAGTGCCCATACTAGCGGGGGCCAAGAGACCCAGTACTTC.

The chain links TRBV9 to TRBJ2-2; D might be TRBD1 (5 bases). The germline V and J ends were trimmed by 3 bases and 1 base, with 10 bases remaining between them. The CDR3 extends over 15 amino acids. Germline lookup yields CDR1 SGDLS and CDR2 YYNGEE. For the CDR3, the DNA is TGTGCCAGCAGCGCCCCCGACAGGAACACCGGGGAGCTGTTTTTT. This sequence encodes CASSAPDRNTGELFF.

The chain employs TRBV6-4 and TRBJ1-5; 8 bases are a match to TRBD1. V lost 0 bases, J lost 6 bases, and 4 bases stayed unmatched. Germline V gene sequence: CDR1 MRHNA, CDR2 SNTAGT. The CDR3 consists of 15 residues. The CDR3 DNA is TGTGCCAGCAGTGACTCGGGGACAGGCGGTCAGCCCCAGCATTTT. Encoded protein: CASSDSGTGGQPQHF.